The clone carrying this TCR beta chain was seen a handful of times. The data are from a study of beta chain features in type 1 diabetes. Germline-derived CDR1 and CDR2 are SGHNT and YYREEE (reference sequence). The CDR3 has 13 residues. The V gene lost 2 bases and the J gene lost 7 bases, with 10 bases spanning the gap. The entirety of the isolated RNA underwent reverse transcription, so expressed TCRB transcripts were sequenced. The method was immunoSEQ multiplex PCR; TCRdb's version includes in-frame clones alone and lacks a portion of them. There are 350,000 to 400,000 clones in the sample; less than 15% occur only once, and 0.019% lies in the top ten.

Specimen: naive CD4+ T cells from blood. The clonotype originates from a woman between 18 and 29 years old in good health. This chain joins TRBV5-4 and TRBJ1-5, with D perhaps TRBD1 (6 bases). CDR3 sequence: CASSFNRVQPQHF. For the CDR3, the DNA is TGTGCCAGCAGCTTCAACAGGGTACAGCCCCAGCATTTT.